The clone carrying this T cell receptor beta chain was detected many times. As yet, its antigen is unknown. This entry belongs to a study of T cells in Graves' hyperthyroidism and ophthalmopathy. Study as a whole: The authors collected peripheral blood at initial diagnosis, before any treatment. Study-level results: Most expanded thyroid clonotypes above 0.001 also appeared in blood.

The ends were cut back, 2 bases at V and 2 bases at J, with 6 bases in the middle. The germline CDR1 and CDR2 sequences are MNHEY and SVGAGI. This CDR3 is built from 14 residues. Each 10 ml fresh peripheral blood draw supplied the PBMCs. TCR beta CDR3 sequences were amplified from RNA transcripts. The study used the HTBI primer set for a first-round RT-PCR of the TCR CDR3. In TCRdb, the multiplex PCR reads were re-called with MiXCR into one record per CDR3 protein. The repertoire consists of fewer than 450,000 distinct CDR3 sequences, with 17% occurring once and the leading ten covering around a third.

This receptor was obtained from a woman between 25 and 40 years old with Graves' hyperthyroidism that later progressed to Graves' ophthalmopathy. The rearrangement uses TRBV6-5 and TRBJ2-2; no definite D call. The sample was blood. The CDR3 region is CASSYRLNTGELFF. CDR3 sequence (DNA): TGTGCCAGCAGTTACCGCCTAAACACCGGGGAGCTGTTTTTT.